Sequencing of this TCR beta chain was carried out in a study of metastatic and nonmetastatic thyroid tumors. Across the whole study: Thyroid patients, malignant and benign, had repertoires compared across blood and tumor or nodule tissue.

Study-level results: For both blood and tumor, malignant thyroid tumors reportedly showed significantly higher TCR beta diversity than benign nodules did.

Between the trimmed V and J ends, which lost 4 bases and 6 bases, there was a span of 10 bases. Germline CDR1 SGHTA, CDR2 FQGNSA. This CDR3 has 13 amino acids. Before thyroid surgery, none of the patients had received any treatment. This clone was seen once. Its cognate antigen is unknown. Per the study methods: For papillary thyroid cancer, a distant-metastasis classifier was constructed from CDR3 differences observed across clinicopathological groups. TCRdb reassembled clones from the PCR reads with MiXCR. It is TCRdb's table, rather than the study itself, that gives the V and J calls and clone size. Among fewer than 25,000 clones listed, roughly 27% were seen once.

The sequenced sample consisted of blood. The rearrangement joins TRBV7-2 to TRBJ1-5, with D tentatively TRBD1 (5 bases). The TCR sequence derives from a male donor with papillary thyroid cancer or a benign thyroid nodule (not recorded which). Some clones in this sample may be carry-over from other donors' samples. The DNA of the CDR3 is TGTGCCAGCAGCTGGCGGGACGGTCAGCCCCAGCATTTT. Protein product: CASSWRDGQPQHF.